These T cell receptor beta chains were read from a single sample in a study of breast tumors, draining lymph nodes, adjacent tissues. TCRdb reprocessed the multiplex PCR reads via MiXCR and lists one record per CDR3 protein. The table records about 150,000 distinct CDR3 sequences, about 22% of them present only once. The sample taken for sequencing was axillary lymph node tissue. These receptors were collected from a female donor with breast cancer. Some clones in this sample may be carry-over from other donors' samples. Both conserved end residues are trimmed from each CDR3. A D gene is named only where the DNA matches it firmly.

D: NA; length: 11; J: TRBJ2-7; V: TRBV7-8; CDR3: ASSGVGLYEQY
D: NA; length: 11; J: TRBJ1-6; V: TRBV15; CDR3: ATSRVGDSPLH
D: NA; length: 11; J: TRBJ2-7; V: TRBV12-3/TRBV12-4; CDR3: ASRPGTNYEQY
D: NA; length: 11; J: TRBJ2-7; V: TRBV15; CDR3: ATSRDRDYEQY
D: NA; length: 13; J: TRBJ2-3; V: TRBV5-1; CDR3: ASSLGGFGTDTQY
D: NA; length: 14; J: TRBJ2-1; V: TRBV5-8; CDR3: ASSLVRISSYNEQF
D: TRBD2; length: 15; J: TRBJ2-3; V: TRBV12-3/TRBV12-4; CDR3: ASSFPGLAGDADTQY
D: NA; length: 13; J: TRBJ2-1; V: TRBV7-2; CDR3: ASSFQLVSYNEQF
D: TRBD2; length: 13; J: TRBJ2-1; V: TRBV7-2; CDR3: ASSLATGLGSEQF
D: NA; length: 14; J: TRBJ2-7; V: TRBV10-3; CDR3: AISESGWTDVYEQY
D: NA; length: 10; J: TRBJ1-3; V: TRBV28; CDR3: ASRGGGGTIY
D: NA; length: 11; J: TRBJ1-3; V: TRBV18; CDR3: ASSPSEGNTIY
D: TRBD2; length: 13; J: TRBJ2-7; V: TRBV28; CDR3: ASSYGLAGIYEQY
D: NA; length: 15; J: TRBJ1-6; V: TRBV6-5; CDR3: ASSYGTGASYNSPLH
D: TRBD2; length: 12; J: TRBJ2-5; V: TRBV5-4; CDR3: ASSLFLAGETQY
D: NA; length: 14; J: TRBJ1-3; V: TRBV4-1; CDR3: ASSLGHFSSGNTIY
D: TRBD2; length: 16; J: TRBJ2-1; V: TRBV11-2; CDR3: ASSPNSLAGGPIRKQF
D: TRBD2; length: 11; J: TRBJ2-3; V: TRBV12-5; CDR3: ASGSSGADTQY
D: NA; length: 11; J: TRBJ1-2; V: TRBV20-1; CDR3: SAGDLSIYGYT
D: TRBD2; length: 13; J: TRBJ2-5; V: TRBV7-3; CDR3: ATAVWGGVQETQY
D: TRBD1; length: 11; J: TRBJ2-3; V: TRBV28; CDR3: ATRQGKADTQY
D: NA; length: 12; J: TRBJ1-6; V: TRBV3-1; CDR3: ASSQVRVRSPLH
D: NA; length: 9; J: TRBJ2-1; V: TRBV10-2; CDR3: ASSGLAGQF
D: NA; length: 10; J: TRBJ1-3; V: TRBV12-3/TRBV12-4; CDR3: ASSLDGNTIY
D: TRBD1; length: 13; J: TRBJ2-3; V: TRBV10-3; CDR3: AIGLRTGGADTQY
D: TRBD1; length: 12; J: TRBJ2-7; V: TRBV19; CDR3: ASSNQGASYEQY
D: NA; length: 12; J: TRBJ1-5; V: TRBV5-6; CDR3: ASSSRGYSQPQH
D: NA; length: 10; J: TRBJ2-1; V: TRBV15; CDR3: ATSRRGDEQF
D: TRBD2; length: 13; J: TRBJ2-5; V: TRBV12-3/TRBV12-4; CDR3: ASGLAGGYQETQY
D: TRBD1; length: 13; J: TRBJ2-5; V: TRBV11-3; CDR3: ASSSETGGRETQY
D: NA; length: 11; J: TRBJ2-3; V: TRBV12-3/TRBV12-4; CDR3: ASGGYRGDTQY
D: TRBD2; length: 11; J: TRBJ2-2; V: TRBV20-1; CDR3: SATSGRPGELF
D: TRBD1; length: 12; J: TRBJ2-7; V: TRBV6-5; CDR3: ASGEGQGVYEQY
D: TRBD1; length: 15; J: TRBJ2-7; V: TRBV7-9; CDR3: ASSPQSGTGSLREQY
D: TRBD1; length: 15; J: TRBJ2-7; V: TRBV30; CDR3: AWSVMGEGDRAYEQY
D: NA; length: 10; J: TRBJ1-5; V: TRBV5-8; CDR3: ASSSYNQPQH
D: NA; length: 14; J: TRBJ1-3; V: TRBV24-1; CDR3: ATSDSKASSGNTIY
D: NA; length: 14; J: TRBJ2-4; V: TRBV7-2; CDR3: VSSSGQSGRKNIQY
D: NA; length: 11; J: TRBJ2-3; V: TRBV5-8; CDR3: ASSLTRTDTQY
D: TRBD2; length: 14; J: TRBJ2-3; V: TRBV11-2; CDR3: ASSKTSGSRKDTQY
D: NA; length: 9; J: TRBJ1-5; V: TRBV4-2; CDR3: ASSQDQPQH
D: TRBD1; length: 15; J: TRBJ1-5; V: TRBV7-3; CDR3: ASSKEGAGFSNQPQH
D: NA; length: 12; J: TRBJ2-1; V: TRBV20-1; CDR3: SARKERPYNEQF
D: NA; length: 13; J: TRBJ2-7; V: TRBV5-1; CDR3: ASSPEGPTSYEQY
D: TRBD1; length: 13; J: TRBJ2-6; V: TRBV9; CDR3: ASSIGGSGANVLT
D: TRBD2; length: 13; J: TRBJ2-7; V: TRBV7-6; CDR3: ASSLELRGADEQY